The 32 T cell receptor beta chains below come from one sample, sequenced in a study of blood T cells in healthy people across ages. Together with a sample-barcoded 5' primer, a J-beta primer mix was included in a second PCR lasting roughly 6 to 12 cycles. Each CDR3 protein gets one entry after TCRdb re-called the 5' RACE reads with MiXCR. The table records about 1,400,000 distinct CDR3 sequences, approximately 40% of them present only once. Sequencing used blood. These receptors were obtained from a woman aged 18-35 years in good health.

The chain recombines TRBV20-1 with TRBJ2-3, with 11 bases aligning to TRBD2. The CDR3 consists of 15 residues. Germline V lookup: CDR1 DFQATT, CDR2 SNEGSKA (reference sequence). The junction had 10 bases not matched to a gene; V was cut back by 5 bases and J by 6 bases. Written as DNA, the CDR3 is TGCAGTGCTCCCCACCTAGCGGGAGGTTGGGATACGCAGTATTTT. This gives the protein CSAPHLAGGWDTQYF.

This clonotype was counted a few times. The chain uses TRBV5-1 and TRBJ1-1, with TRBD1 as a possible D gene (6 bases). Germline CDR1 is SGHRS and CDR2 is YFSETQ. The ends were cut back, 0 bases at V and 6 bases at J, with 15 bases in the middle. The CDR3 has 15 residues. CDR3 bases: TGCGCCAGCAGCTTGGGTGGGACAATTTTATCTGAAGCTTTCTTT. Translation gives CASSLGGTILSEAFF.

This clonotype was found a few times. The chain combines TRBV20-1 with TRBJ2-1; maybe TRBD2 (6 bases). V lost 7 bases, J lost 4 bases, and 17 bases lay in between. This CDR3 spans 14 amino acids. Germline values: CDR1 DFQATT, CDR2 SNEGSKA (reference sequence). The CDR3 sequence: CSGMRRTTYNEQFF. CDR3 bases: TGCAGTGGCATGAGGAGGACTACTTACAATGAGCAGTTCTTC.

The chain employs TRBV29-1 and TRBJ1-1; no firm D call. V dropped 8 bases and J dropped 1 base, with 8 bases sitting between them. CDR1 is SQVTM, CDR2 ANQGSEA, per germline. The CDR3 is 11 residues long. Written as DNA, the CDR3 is TGCAGCTATGGTTCGAACACTGAAGCTTTCTTT. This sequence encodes CSYGSNTEAFF. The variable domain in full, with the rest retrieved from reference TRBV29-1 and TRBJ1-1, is SAVISQKPSRDICQRGTSLTIQCQVDSQVTMMFWYRQQPGQSLTLIATANQGSEATYESGFVIDKFPISRPNLTFSTLTVSNMSPEDSSIYLCSYGSNTEAFFGQGTRLTVV.

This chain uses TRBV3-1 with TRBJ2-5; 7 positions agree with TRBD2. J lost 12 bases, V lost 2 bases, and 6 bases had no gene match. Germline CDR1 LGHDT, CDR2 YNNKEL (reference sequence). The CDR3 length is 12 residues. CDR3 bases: TGTGCCAGCAGCCAAAGAGGGCTAGCGGAGTACTTC. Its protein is CASSQRGLAEYF.

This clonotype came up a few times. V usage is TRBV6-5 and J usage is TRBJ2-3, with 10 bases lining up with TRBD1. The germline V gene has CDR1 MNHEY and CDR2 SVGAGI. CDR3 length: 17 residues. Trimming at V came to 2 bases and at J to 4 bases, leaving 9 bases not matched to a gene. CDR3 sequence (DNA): TGTGCCAGCAGTTACGGGGTGGGGGACAGGGGATCAGATACGCAGTATTTT. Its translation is CASSYGVGDRGSDTQYF.

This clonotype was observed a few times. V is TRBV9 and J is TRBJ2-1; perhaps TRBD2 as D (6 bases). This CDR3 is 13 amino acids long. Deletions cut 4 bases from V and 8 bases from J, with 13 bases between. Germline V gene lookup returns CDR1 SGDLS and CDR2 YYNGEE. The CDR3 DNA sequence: TGTGCCAGCAGCCCTCGGGGGATCGATGAGCAGTTCTTC. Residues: CASSPRGIDEQFF. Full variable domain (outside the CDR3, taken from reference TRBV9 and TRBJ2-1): DSGVTQTPKHLITATGQRVTLRCSPRSGDLSVYWYQQSLDQGLQFLIQYYNGEERAKGNILERFSAQQFPDLHSELNLSSLELGDSALYFCASSPRGIDEQFFGPGTRLTVL.

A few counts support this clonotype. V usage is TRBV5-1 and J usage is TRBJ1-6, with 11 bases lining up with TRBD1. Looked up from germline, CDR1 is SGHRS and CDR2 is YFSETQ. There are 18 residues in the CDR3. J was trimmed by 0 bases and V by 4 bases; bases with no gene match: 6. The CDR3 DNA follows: TGCGCCAGCAGCATAGGGACAGGGGGAGGCTCCTATAATTCACCCCTCCACTTT. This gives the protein CASSIGTGGGSYNSPLHF.

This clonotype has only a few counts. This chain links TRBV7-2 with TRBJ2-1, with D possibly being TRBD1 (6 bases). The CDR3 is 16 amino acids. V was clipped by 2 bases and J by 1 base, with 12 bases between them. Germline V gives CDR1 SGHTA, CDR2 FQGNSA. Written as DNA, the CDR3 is TGTGCCAGCAGCTTAAGGACAGATGGATCCTACAATGAGCAGTTCTTC. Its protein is CASSLRTDGSYNEQFF. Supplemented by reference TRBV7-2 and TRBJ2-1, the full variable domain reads GAGVSQSPSNKVTEKGKDVELRCDPISGHTALYWYRQSLGQGLEFLIYFQGNSAPDKSGLPSDRFSAERTGGSVSTLTIQRTQQEDSAVYLCASSLRTDGSYNEQFFGPGTRLTVL.

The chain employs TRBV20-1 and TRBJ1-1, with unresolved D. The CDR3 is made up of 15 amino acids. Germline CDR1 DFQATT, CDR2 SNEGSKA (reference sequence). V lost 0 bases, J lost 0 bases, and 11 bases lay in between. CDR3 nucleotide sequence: TGCAGTGCTAGAGATCCAGGAACACTGAACACTGAAGCTTTCTTT. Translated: CSARDPGTLNTEAFF.

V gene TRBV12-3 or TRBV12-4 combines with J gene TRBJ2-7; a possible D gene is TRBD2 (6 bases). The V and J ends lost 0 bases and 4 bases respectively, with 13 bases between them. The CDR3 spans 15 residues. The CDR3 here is CASSLATGRGYEQYF. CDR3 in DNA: TGTGCCAGCAGTTTAGCGACGGGACGGGGGTACGAGCAGTACTTC.

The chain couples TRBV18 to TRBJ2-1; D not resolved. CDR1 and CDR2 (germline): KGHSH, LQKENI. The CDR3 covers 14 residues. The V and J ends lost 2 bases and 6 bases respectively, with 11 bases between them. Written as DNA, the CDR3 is TGTGCCAGCTCACCAGTCAGTAAGGGCAATGAGCAGTTCTTC. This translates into CASSPVSKGNEQFF.

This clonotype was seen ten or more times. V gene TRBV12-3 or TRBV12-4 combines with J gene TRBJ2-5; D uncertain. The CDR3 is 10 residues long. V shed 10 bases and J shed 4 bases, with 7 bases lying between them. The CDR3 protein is CATVGETQYF. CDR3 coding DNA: TGTGCCACTGTAGGAGAGACCCAGTACTTC.

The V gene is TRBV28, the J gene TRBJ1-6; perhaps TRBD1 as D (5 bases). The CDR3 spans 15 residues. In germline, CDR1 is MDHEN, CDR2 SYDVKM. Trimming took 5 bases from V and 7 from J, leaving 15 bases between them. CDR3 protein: CASSPRGGRNSPLHF. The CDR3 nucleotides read TGTGCCAGCAGTCCGAGGGGCGGAAGGAATTCACCCCTCCACTTT.

This CDR3 is CASGTGKAGGYTF. CDR3 DNA sequence: TGTGCCAGTGGGACAGGGAAGGCAGGTGGCTACACCTTC. The J gene is TRBJ1-2, the V gene TRBV9; 9 bases are a match to TRBD1. The CDR3 is made up of 13 amino acids. Germline lookup yields CDR1 SGDLS and CDR2 YYNGEE. The J segment lost 7 bases and the V segment lost 8 bases, leaving 9 bases of the junction unmatched.

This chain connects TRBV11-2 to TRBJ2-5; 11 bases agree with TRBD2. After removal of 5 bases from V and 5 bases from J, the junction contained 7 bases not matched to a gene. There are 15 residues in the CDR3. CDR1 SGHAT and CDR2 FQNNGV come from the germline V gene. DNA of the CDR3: TGTGCCAGCAGCCTTAGCGGGGGGGATCACGAGACCCAGTACTTC. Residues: CASSLSGGDHETQYF.

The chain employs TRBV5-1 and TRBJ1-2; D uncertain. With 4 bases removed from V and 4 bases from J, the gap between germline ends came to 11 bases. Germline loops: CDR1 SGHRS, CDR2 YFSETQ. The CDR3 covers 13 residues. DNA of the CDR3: TGCGCCAGCAGCACCGCAGAAATCTATGGCTACACCTTC. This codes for CASSTAEIYGYTF.

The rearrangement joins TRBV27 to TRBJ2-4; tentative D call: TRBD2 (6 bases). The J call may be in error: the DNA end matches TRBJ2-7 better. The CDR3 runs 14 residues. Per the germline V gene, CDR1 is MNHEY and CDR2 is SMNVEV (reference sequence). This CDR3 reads CASSLFGGNYEQYF. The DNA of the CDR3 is TGTGCCAGCAGTTTATTCGGCGGGAACTACGAGCAGTACTTC.

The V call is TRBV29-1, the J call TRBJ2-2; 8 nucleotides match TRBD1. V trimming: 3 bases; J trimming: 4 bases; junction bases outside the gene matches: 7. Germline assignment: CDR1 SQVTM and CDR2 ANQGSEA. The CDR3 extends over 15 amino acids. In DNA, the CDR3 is TGCAGCGTTGAGGTACTCAGGGGGCCCACCGGGGAGCTGTTTTTT. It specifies CSVEVLRGPTGELFF.

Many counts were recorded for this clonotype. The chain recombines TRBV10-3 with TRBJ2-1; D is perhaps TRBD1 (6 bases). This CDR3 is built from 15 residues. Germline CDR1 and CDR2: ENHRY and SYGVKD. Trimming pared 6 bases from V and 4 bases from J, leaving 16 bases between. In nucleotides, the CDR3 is TGTGCCATCAGGATTCCAGGGGTGGCTTACAATGAGCAGTTCTTC. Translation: CAIRIPGVAYNEQFF.

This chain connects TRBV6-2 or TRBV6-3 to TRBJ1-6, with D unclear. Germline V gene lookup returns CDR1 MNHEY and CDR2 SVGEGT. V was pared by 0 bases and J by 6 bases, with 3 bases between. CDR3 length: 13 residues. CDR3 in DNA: TGTGCCAGCAGTTACTCGGTTAATTCACCCCTCCACTTT. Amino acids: CASSYSVNSPLHF.

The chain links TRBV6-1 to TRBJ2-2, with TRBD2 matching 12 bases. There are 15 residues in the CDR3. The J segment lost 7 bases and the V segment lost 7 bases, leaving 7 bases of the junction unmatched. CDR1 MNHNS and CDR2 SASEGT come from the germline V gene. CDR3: CASTSGLAGGGELFF. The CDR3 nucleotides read TGTGCCAGCACCTCGGGACTAGCGGGTGGCGGGGAGCTGTTTTTT.

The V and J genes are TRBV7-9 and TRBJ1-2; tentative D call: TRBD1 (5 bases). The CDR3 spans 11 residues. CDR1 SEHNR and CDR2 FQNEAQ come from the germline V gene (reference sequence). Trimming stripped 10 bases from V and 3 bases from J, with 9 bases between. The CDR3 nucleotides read TGTGCCATCGGGGGAGACTATGGCTACACCTTC. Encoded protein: CAIGGDYGYTF. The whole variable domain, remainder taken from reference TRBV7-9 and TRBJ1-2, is DTGVSQNPRHKITKRGQNVTFRCDPISEHNRLYWYRQTLGQGPEFLTYFQNEAQLEKSRLLSDRFSAERPKGSFSTLEIQRTEQGDSAMYLCAIGGDYGYTFGSGTRLTVV.

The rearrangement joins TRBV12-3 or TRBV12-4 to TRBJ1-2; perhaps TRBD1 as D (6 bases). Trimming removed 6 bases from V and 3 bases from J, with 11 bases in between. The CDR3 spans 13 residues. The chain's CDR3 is CASSEGGYYGYTF. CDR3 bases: TGTGCCAGCAGCGAAGGGGGATACTATGGCTACACCTTC.

The CDR3 DNA reads TGTGCCATCAGTGATTCGAGTTACAGGTCCCCCTACGAGCAGTACTTC. Translation: CAISDSSYRSPYEQYF. J is TRBJ2-7 and V is TRBV10-3, with D perhaps TRBD1 (5 bases). CDR3 size: 16 residues. Trimming took off 3 bases at V and 2 bases at J, with 17 bases between the two ends. Germline V gene data show CDR1 as ENHRY and CDR2 as SYGVKD.

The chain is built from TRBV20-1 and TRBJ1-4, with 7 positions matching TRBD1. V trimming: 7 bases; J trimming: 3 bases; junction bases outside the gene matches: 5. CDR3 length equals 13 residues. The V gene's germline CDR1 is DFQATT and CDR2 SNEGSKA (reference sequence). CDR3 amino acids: CSVLTGANEKLFF. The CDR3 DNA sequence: TGCAGTGTCCTTACAGGGGCTAATGAAAAACTGTTTTTT.

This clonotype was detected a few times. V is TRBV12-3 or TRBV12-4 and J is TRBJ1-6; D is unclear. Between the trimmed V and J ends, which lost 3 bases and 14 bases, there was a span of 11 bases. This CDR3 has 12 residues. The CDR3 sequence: CASSFELNALHF. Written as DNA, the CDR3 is TGTGCCAGCAGTTTCGAGCTGAATGCCCTCCACTTT.

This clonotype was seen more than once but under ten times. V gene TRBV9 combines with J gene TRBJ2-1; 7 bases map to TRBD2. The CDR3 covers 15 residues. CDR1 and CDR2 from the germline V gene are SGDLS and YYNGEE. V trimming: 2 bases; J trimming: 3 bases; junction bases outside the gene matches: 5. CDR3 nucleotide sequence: TGTGCCAGCAGCGTTGGGGGGGACTTCTACAATGAGCAGTTCTTC. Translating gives CASSVGGDFYNEQFF.

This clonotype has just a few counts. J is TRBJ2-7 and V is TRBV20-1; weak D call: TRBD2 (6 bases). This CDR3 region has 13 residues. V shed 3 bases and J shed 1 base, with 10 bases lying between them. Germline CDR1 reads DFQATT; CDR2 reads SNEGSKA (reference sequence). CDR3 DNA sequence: TGCAGTGCTAGGGCGGGGATTTCCTACGAGCAGTACTTC. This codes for CSARAGISYEQYF.

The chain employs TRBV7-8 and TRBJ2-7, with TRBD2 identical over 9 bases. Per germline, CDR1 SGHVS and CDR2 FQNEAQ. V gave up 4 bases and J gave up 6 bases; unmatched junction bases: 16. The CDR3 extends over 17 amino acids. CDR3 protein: CASSSSAGSGRSSEQYF. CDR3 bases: TGTGCCAGCAGCTCCAGCGCGGGCAGCGGGAGGTCTAGCGAGCAGTACTTC.

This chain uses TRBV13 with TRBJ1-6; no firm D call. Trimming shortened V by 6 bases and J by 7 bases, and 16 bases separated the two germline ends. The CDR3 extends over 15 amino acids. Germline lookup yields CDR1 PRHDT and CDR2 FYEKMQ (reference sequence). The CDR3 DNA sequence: TGTGCCAGCAGTCAAGGTGGTTCTCTCAATTCACCCCTCCACTTT. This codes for CASSQGGSLNSPLHF.

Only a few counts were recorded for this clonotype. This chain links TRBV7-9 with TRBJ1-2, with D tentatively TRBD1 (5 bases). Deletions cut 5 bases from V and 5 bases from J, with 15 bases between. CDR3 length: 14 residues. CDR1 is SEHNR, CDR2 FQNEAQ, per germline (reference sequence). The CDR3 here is CASSPGYGRYGYTF. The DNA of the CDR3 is TGTGCCAGCAGCCCAGGGTATGGGAGGTATGGCTACACCTTC.